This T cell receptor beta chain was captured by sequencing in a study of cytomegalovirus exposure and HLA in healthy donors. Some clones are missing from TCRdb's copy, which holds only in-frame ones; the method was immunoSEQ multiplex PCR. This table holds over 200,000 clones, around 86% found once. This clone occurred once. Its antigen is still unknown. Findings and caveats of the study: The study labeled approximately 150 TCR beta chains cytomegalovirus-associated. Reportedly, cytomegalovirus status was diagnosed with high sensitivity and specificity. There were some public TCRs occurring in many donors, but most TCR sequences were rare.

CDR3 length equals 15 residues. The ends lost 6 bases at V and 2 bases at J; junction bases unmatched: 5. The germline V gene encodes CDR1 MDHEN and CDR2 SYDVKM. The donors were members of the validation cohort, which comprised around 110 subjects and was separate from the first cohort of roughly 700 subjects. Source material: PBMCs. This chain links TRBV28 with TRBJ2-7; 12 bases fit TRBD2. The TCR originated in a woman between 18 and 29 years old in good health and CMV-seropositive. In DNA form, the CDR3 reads TGTGCCAGCAGCCACGGACTAGCGGGAACCTACGAGCAGTACTTC. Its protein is CASSHGLAGTYEQYF. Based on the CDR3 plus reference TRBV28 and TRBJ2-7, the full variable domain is DVKVTQSSRYLVKRTGEKVFLECVQDMDHENMFWYRQDPGLGLRLIYFSYDVKMKEKGDIPEGYSVSREKKERFSLILESASTNQTSMYLCASSHGLAGTYEQYFGPGTRLTVT.